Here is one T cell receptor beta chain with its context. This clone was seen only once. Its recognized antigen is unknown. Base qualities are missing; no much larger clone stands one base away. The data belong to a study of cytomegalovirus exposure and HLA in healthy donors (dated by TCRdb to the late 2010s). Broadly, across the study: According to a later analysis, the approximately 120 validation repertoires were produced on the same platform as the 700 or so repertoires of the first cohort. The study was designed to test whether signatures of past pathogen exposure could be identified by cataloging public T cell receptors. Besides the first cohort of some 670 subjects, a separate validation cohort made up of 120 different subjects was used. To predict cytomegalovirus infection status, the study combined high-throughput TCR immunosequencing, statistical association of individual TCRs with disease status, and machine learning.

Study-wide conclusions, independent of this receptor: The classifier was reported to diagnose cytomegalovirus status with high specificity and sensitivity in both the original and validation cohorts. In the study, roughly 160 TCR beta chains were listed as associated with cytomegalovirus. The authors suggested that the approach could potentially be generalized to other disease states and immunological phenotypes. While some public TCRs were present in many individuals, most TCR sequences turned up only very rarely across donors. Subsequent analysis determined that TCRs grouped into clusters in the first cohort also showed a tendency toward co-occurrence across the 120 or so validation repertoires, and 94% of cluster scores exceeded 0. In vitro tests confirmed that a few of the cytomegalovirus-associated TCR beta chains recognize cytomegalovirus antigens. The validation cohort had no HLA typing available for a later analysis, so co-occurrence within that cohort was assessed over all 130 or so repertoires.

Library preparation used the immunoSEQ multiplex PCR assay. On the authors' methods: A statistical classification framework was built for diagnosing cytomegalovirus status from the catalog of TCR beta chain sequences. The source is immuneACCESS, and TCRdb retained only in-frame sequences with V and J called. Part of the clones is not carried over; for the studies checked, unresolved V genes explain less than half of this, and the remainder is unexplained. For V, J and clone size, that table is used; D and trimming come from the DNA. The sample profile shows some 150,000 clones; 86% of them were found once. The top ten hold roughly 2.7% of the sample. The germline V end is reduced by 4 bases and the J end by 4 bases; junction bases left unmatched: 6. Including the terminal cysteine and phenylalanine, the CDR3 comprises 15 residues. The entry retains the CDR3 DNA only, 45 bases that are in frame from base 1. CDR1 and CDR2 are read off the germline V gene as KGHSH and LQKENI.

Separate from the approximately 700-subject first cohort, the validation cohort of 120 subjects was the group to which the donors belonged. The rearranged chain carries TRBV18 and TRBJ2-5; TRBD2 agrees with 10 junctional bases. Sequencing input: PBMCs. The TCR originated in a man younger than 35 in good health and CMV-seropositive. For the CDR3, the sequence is CASSQRTSGGETQYF. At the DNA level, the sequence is TGTGCCAGCTCACAAAGGACTAGCGGTGGAGAGACCCAGTACTTC. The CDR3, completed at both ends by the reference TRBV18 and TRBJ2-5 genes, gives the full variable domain NAGVMQNPRHLVRRRGQEARLRCSPMKGHSHVYWYRQLPEEGLKFMVYLQKENIIDESGMPKERFSAEFPKEGPSILRIQQVVRGDSAAYFCASSQRTSGGETQYFGPGTRLLVL.